Below, one T cell receptor beta chain is given with its context. Sequenced by immunoSEQ multiplex PCR; TCRdb stores in-frame clones only, minus some. The profile shows some 18,000 clones, about two fifths of them singletons. Proliferating responders of the CD3+CD4+ and CD3+CD8+ phenotypes with low CFSE were sorted after the reaction. V was pared by 3 bases and J by 1 base, with 10 bases of the junction left unmatched. This CDR3 has 17 residues. The V gene's germline CDR1 is SQVTM and CDR2 ANQGSEA. These data belong to a study of graft-versus-host responses after intestinal transplantation. At the level of the study: Recipients uniformly received anti-thymocyte globulin induction, followed by tacrolimus and steroids for three to four years.

Study outcomes and limitations: Early post-transplant falls in HvG clones accompanied the peak levels of circulating GvH clones. GvH clones were identified in recipient marrow, with some first appearing in ileum or blood.

The sequencing here drew on alloreactive CD4+ T cells from a mixed lymphocyte reaction culture, taken before intestinal transplant. Stated subset: CFSE-low proliferating T cells sorted from approximately 6-day pre-transplant mixed lymphocyte reaction (GvH or HvG direction). The TCR originated in a human patient who received an intestinal transplant. The chain is built from TRBV29-1 and TRBJ2-1; 9 nucleotides match TRBD2. CDR3: CSVEVAGDVWSYNEQFF. The CDR3 bases are TGCAGCGTTGAGGTAGCGGGGGACGTTTGGTCCTACAATGAGCAGTTCTTC.